Sequencing of this T cell receptor beta chain was carried out in a study of blood T cell repertoires in COVID-19. V gave up 1 base and J gave up 6 bases, with 9 bases separating them. The CDR3 is made up of 13 amino acids. CDR1 SEHNR and CDR2 FQNEAQ come from the germline V gene (reference sequence). TCRdb's table, derived via immunoSEQ multiplex PCR, lists solely in-frame clones and lacks some. The repertoire holds 110,000 to 150,000 clones, with roughly 80% as singletons. The source of this sequence is a man aged 50-60 years with active or convalescent COVID-19. Sample: peripheral blood. The V gene is TRBV7-9, the J gene TRBJ1-1; D gene unclear. The CDR3 nucleotides are TGTGCCAGCAGCTTAGAAGCGGCAGCTGAAGCTTTCTTT. Amino acids: CASSLEAAAEAFF.